This record looks at one TCR beta chain sequence and its context. What this receptor recognizes is not known. Per-base quality was not reported, and no clone a single base away is much larger than it. The data stem from a study of blood T cell repertoires in COVID-19 (TCRdb year 2020). In terms of the full investigation: Collaborator samples came from the United States, Italy and Spain and covered acute and convalescent phases of COVID-19. The material from the prospective study consisted of cDNA or gDNA derived from T cells, B-cell-depleted T cells, or PBMCs. The repertoires were made available in a free public database intended to serve as a resource for research on the immune response to SARS-CoV-2. The samples were drawn from the first 160 participants of the ongoing ImmuneRACE study and from about 1,200 subjects provided by 6 global collaborators. Where available, HLA class I and class II types were taken from metadata supplied by the sample provider and were not determined by assay-based typing. The sample metadata nearly always contained a de-identified subject ID, COVID-19 status, age in years and sex. The dataset comprised deeply sampled blood TCRbeta repertoires from subjects exposed to, actively infected with, or recovered from COVID-19.

Compared with germline, V lacks 2 bases and J lacks 5 bases; bases without a gene match: 9. From the cysteine through the phenylalanine, the CDR3 covers 16 amino acids. CDR3 DNA is the only sequence kept; it has 48 bases, read in frame from the first base. From a lookup of the germline V gene, CDR1 and CDR2 are SGHDT and YYEEEE. Collaborating institutions collected whole blood in K2EDTA tubes following their own protocols. For TCRbeta analysis, collaborators shipped samples in one of three forms: frozen whole blood, isolated PBMCs, or DNA extracted from either of those sample types. The immunoSEQ Assay, a bias-controlled multiplex PCR, was used to amplify TCRbeta CDR3 regions from genomic DNA. In the original analysis: Nucleated cell counts per sample were estimated from amplification of reference gene primers within the assay. To quantify the absolute abundance of each unique TCRbeta CDR3 rearrangement, sequence reads were collapsed and filtered. For each sample, productive Simpson clonality was calculated as the square root of Simpson's diversity index over productive rearrangements. TCRdb took this table from immuneACCESS and kept in-frame rearrangements with V and J called. Such tables lack part of the clones; where checked against another copy, unresolved V genes explain under half of the gap, and the rest is unexplained. The D gene and trimming were derived from the DNA, and the V and J assignments and clone size from that table. Within this sample are about 120,000 clones, with around 77% of them counted one time only. About a sixth of the sample lies in the top ten.

Here is what the overall study found, with its caveats: Clinical and demographic metadata were provided uncurated, with the amount varying by source and participant.

Recombination connected TRBV5-6 to TRBJ2-4, and 8 bases in between align with TRBD2. The sequence came from a man in his sixties with active or convalescent COVID-19. Material: peripheral blood. The CDR3 is CASSLEGGLGENIQYF. The DNA is as follows: TGTGCCAGCAGCTTAGAGGGGGGACTAGGTGAAAACATTCAGTACTTC. The CDR3 plus the reference TRBV5-6 and TRBJ2-4 genes for the other parts give the full variable domain: DAGVTQSPTHLIKTRGQQVTLRCSPKSGHDTVSWYQQALGQGPQFIFQYYEEEERQRGNFPDRFSGHQFPNYSSELNVNALLLGDSALYLCASSLEGGLGENIQYFGAGTRLSVL.